The present T cell receptor (beta chain) was sequenced within a study of beta chain features in type 1 diabetes. This clone was detected only a few times. The whole isolated RNA underwent reverse transcription, so sequencing captured expressed TCRB transcripts. Measured with immunoSEQ multiplex PCR; TCRdb has only the in-frame clones, and not every one. The table records under 800,000 clones, roughly 15% of them present only once. This CDR3 has 15 amino acids. Germline loops: CDR1 MNHEY, CDR2 SVGAGI. The V gene end was trimmed by 0 bases and the J gene end by 3 bases; junction bases not matched to a gene: 5.

The material sequenced was naive CD4+ T cells from blood. This clonotype originated in a man younger than 30 in good health. The chain joins TRBV6-5 to TRBJ2-7, with 7 positions matching TRBD1. CDR3 amino acids: CASSYSGTANYEQYF. The CDR3 bases are TGTGCCAGCAGTTACTCCGGGACAGCCAACTACGAGCAGTACTTC.